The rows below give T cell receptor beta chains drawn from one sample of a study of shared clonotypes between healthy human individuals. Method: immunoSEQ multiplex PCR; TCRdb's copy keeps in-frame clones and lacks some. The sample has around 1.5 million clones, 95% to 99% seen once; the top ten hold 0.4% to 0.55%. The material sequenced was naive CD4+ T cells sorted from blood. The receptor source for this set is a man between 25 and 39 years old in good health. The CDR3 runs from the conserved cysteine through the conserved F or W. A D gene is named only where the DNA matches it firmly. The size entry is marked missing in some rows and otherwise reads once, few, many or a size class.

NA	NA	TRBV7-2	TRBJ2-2	CASSYRLWGVNTGELFF	TGTGCCAGCAGCTACCGTTTATGGGGCGTGAACACCGGGGAGCTGTTTTTT
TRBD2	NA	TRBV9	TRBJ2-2	CASSVARPGLAGGRTNTGELFF	TGTGCCAGCAGCGTAGCCCGACCGGGACTAGCGGGAGGGCGGACGAACACCGGGGAGCTGTTTTTT
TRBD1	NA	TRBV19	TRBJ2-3	CASSEGQGAESQYF	TGTGCCAGTAGCGAGGGACAGGGGGCCGAATCGCAGTATTTT
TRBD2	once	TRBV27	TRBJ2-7	CASRLAGVGNEQYF	TGTGCCAGCAGATTAGCGGGAGTCGGGAACGAGCAGTACTTC
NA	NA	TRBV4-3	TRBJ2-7	CASSQDGRLGTYEQYF	TGCGCCAGCAGCCAAGATGGCAGGTTGGGTACCTACGAGCAGTACTTC
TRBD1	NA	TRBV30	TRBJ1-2	CAWSPDRETVYGYTF	TGTGCCTGGAGTCCGGACAGGGAGACGGTCTATGGCTACACCTTC
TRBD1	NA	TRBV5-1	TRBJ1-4	CASSLATGVMNEKLFF	TGCGCCAGCAGCTTGGCTACAGGGGTGATGAATGAAAAACTGTTTTTT
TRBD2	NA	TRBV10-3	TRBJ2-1	CAISESAQTSGKYNEQFF	TGTGCCATCAGTGAGTCGGCCCAGACTAGCGGGAAATACAATGAGCAGTTCTTC
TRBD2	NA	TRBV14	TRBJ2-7	CASSKAGSWEAGEGEQYF	TGTGCCAGCAGCAAGGCGGGCAGTTGGGAAGCGGGAGAAGGCGAGCAGTACTTC
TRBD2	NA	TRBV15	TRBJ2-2	CATSRKGLAGNTGELFF	TGTGCCACCAGCAGGAAGGGACTAGCGGGGAACACCGGGGAGCTGTTTTTT
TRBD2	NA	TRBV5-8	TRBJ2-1	CASSTYSGRGYEQFF	TGTGCCAGCAGCACCTATAGCGGGAGGGGCTATGAGCAGTTCTTC
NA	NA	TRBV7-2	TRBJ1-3	CASSPLFLGAGNTIYF	TGTGCCAGCTCCCCCCTGTTCCTCGGGGCCGGAAACACCATATATTTT
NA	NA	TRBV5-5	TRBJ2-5	CASSFLQQETQYF	TGTGCCAGCAGCTTCCTCCAGCAAGAGACCCAGTACTTC
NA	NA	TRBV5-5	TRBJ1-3	CASTPGLGNTIYF	TGTGCCAGCACCCCAGGGCTGGGAAACACCATATATTTT
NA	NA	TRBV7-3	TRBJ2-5	CASSLKGPGRGLETQYF	TGTGCCAGCAGCTTAAAAGGGCCTGGGCGAGGACTGGAGACCCAGTACTTC
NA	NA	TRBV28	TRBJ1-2	CASSFHVSGGYTF	TGTGCCAGCAGTTTCCACGTATCTGGGGGCTACACCTTC
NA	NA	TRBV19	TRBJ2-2	CASSIGRLYTGELFF	TGTGCCAGTAGTATAGGAAGACTCTACACCGGGGAGCTGTTTTTT
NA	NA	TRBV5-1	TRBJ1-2	CASSLEAGRGYGYTF	TGCGCCAGCAGCTTGGAGGCAGGACGCGGCTATGGCTACACCTTC